A single sample is the source of the 7 T cell receptor beta chains below, sequenced in a study of brain T cells in children with intractable seizures (dated by TCRdb to the early 2020s). Preparation of the library involved the immunoSEQ multiplex PCR assay. Here the immuneACCESS table is served through TCRdb, limited to in-frame sequences with V and J called. Missing clones are a known gap in these copies; in checked studies unresolved V genes cover under half, and the rest lacks a known reason. The sample records tens of thousands of clones, approximately 94% of which are singletons. The ten largest make up over 1.5% of the sample. The time point label of this sample denotes: resected brain tissue, or blood drawn just prior to surgery. This sample comprised peripheral blood, obtained at surgery. These TCRs come from a boy in the first two years of life with tuberous sclerosis and intractable seizures.

The chain uses TRBV3-1 (or the pseudogene TRBV3-2) and TRBJ1-2; no clear D. The CDR3 totals 14 residues. With 2 bases removed from V and 4 bases from J, the gap between germline ends came to 11 bases. Germline CDR1 LGHDT, CDR2 YNNKEL (reference sequence). The CDR3 nucleotides are TGTGCCAGCAGCCAAACCTCCCGAACCTATGGCTACACCTTC. Amino acids: CASSQTSRTYGYTF.

The V gene is TRBV28, the J gene TRBJ2-7, with 10 positions matching TRBD1. V lost 4 bases, J lost 0 bases, and 0 bases stayed unmatched. Germline V CDR1 and CDR2: MDHEN, SYDVKM. The CDR3 has 14 amino acids. In nucleotides, the CDR3 is TGTGCCAGCAGTTGGACAGGGGGCTCCTACGAGCAGTACTTC. Its protein is CASSWTGGSYEQYF.

The chain is built from TRBV13 and TRBJ2-1; D call uncertain. The CDR3 length is 11 residues. Trimming cost V 4 bases and J 15 bases, with 13 bases left between them. Germline assignment: CDR1 PRHDT and CDR2 FYEKMQ (reference sequence). CDR3 sequence reads: CASSCLRLWFF. In nucleotides, the CDR3 is TGTGCCAGCAGCTGTCTACGGCTGTGGTTCTTC.

The genes are TRBV11-2 and TRBJ1-4; no clear D. The CDR3 consists of 14 residues. Germline CDR1 reads SGHAT; CDR2 reads FQNNGV. Trimming cost V 0 bases and J 7 bases, with 9 bases left between them. This chain's CDR3 is CASSLEIGGEKLFF. The DNA of the CDR3 is TGTGCCAGCAGCTTAGAGATCGGCGGTGAAAAACTGTTTTTT.

This clone was observed once. This chain uses TRBV3-1 (or the pseudogene TRBV3-2) with TRBJ1-3; 10 bases fit TRBD1. There are 17 residues in the CDR3. CDR1 and CDR2 from the germline V gene are LGHDT and YNNKEL (reference sequence). V shed 4 bases and J 0 bases; nucleotides not matched to a gene: 6. The CDR3 DNA reads TGTGCCAGCAGCCGCCGACAGGGGGCGAGCTCTGGAAACACCATATATTTT. It translates to CASSRRQGASSGNTIYF.

This rearrangement joins TRBV9 to TRBJ2-1, with a tentative D call TRBD2 (6 bases). Germline assignment: CDR1 SGDLS and CDR2 YYNGEE. CDR3 length: 15 amino acids. Trimming took 4 bases from V and 5 from J, leaving 16 bases between them. The CDR3 nucleotides read TGTGCCAGCAGCTTCGGGGGAGCCGTGGACAATGAGCAGTTCTTC. Residues: CASSFGGAVDNEQFF.

This clone has a single count. V usage is TRBV4-2 and J usage is TRBJ2-6; no clear D. V was cut by 0 bases and J by 2 bases, with 11 bases left in between. Per germline, CDR1 LGHNA and CDR2 YNFKEQ. The CDR3 length is 17 residues. The CDR3 reads CASSQEEGPPGANVLTF. The CDR3 nucleotides read TGTGCCAGCAGCCAAGAAGAAGGACCCCCTGGGGCCAACGTCCTGACTTTC.